This T cell receptor (beta chain) emerged from a study of CD8+ T cells in alopecia areata. The overall study: Treated patients received oral tofacitinib, 5 to 10 mg twice daily.

This CDR3 has 13 amino acids. CDR1 is MGHRA, CDR2 YSYEKL, per germline. Trimming removed 5 bases at V and 6 bases at J, with 10 bases between. As for this clone: Its antigen is not identified.

Findings of the study overall: Relative to normal scalp, lesional scalp, especially alopecia totalis/universalis, showed higher clonality. Normal skin contains resident alphabeta T cells, and these are also sequenced in scalp samples.

RNA was isolated and reverse transcribed to cDNA, the sequencing template. Clones were sequenced by immunoSEQ multiplex PCR, and TCRdb holds only the in-frame ones, with some missing. This table has about 190,000 clones, 59% appearing once. The chain has TRBV4-1 and TRBJ1-4, with D unresolved. The clonotype was recovered from a human donor with alopecia areata. Sequenced material: CD4+ T cells sorted from blood, taken at week 0. CDR3 sequence: CASSTLSDEKLFF. CDR3 sequence (DNA): TGCGCCAGCAGCACTTTGTCGGATGAAAAACTGTTTTTT.